The 30 T cell receptor beta chains listed next were all sequenced from one sample in a study of blood T cell repertoires in COVID-19. The assay was immunoSEQ multiplex PCR, and TCRdb's table has in-frame clones only and misses some. Of roughly 200,000 clones in the sample, 65% to 85% were seen once. The source material was peripheral blood. Every receptor here comes from a woman aged 80 or over with acute or convalescent COVID-19.

The chain employs TRBV5-4 and TRBJ2-7, with D perhaps TRBD1 (6 bases). This CDR3 region has 15 residues. Germline V gives CDR1 SGHNT, CDR2 YYREEE (reference sequence). Trimming took off 4 bases at V and 2 bases at J, with 16 bases between the two ends. CDR3 protein: CASSRREQGAYEQYF. CDR3 sequence (DNA): TGTGCCAGCAGCCGGCGTGAACAGGGAGCCTACGAGCAGTACTTC.

CDR3 coding DNA: TGTGCCACCAGTGCCCCGACCCCGGGACAGAGCCATGAGCAGTTCTTC. Amino acids: CATSAPTPGQSHEQFF. V gene TRBV24-1 combines with J gene TRBJ2-1; 7 bases agree with TRBD1. Trimming at V came to 5 bases and at J to 8 bases, leaving 14 bases not matched to a gene. Per germline, CDR1 KGHDR and CDR2 SFDVKD. CDR3 length equals 16 residues.

CDR3 sequence reads: CASRDPGATDTQYF. CDR3 bases: TGCGCCAGCAGGGATCCAGGGGCCACAGATACGCAGTATTTT. This chain links TRBV5-1 with TRBJ2-3; weak D call: TRBD1 (6 bases). Trimming left V 5 bases short and J 2 bases short, with 12 bases between. This CDR3 region has 14 residues. Germline V gene data show CDR1 as SGHRS and CDR2 as YFSETQ.

This chain joins TRBV4-1 and TRBJ1-6; weak D call: TRBD1 (6 bases). The CDR3 contains 16 residues. Germline V gene data show CDR1 as MGHRA and CDR2 as YSYEKL. V dropped 0 bases and J dropped 6 bases, with 12 bases sitting between them. CDR3 DNA sequence: TGCGCCAGCAGCCAAGATCTGGGGGCGGGTAATTCACCCCTCCACTTT. Translating it yields CASSQDLGAGNSPLHF.

The rearrangement joins TRBV7-2 to TRBJ2-7; TRBD2 agrees at 11 bases. CDR3 length: 17 residues. Per the germline V gene, CDR1 is SGHTA and CDR2 is FQGNSA. V trimming: 1 base; J trimming: 0 bases; junction bases outside the gene matches: 5. CDR3 sequence: CASSLELAGGSSYEQYF. The CDR3 DNA follows: TGTGCCAGCAGCTTAGAATTAGCGGGGGGGAGCTCCTACGAGCAGTACTTC. Full variable domain (missing parts from reference TRBV7-2 and TRBJ2-7): GAGVSQSPSNKVTEKGKDVELRCDPISGHTALYWYRQSLGQGLEFLIYFQGNSAPDKSGLPSDRFSAERTGGSVSTLTIQRTQQEDSAVYLCASSLELAGGSSYEQYFGPGTRLTVT.

The V and J genes are TRBV12-5 and TRBJ2-1; 12 nucleotides match TRBD2. J gave up 2 bases and V 3 bases, and 8 bases lay outside the gene matches. The CDR3 contains 18 residues. The germline V gene encodes CDR1 LGHNT and CDR2 FRNRAP. CDR3 protein: CASGLGLAGGIPYNEQFF. The CDR3 region has the DNA TGTGCTAGTGGTTTAGGGCTAGCGGGAGGGATCCCCTACAATGAGCAGTTCTTC.

The chain carries TRBV4-1 and TRBJ2-3; D possibly corresponds to TRBD1 (5 bases). Germline lookup yields CDR1 MGHRA and CDR2 YSYEKL. The CDR3 extends over 14 amino acids. Trimming cost V 1 base and J 1 base, with 6 bases left between them. The CDR3 bases are TGCGCCAGCAGCCAAGCGACAGGCACAGATACGCAGTATTTT. This translates into CASSQATGTDTQYF.

The V gene is TRBV4-1, the J gene TRBJ2-3, with D possibly matching TRBD2 (6 bases). The germline V gene has CDR1 MGHRA and CDR2 YSYEKL. This CDR3 contains 17 residues. V was clipped by 0 bases and J by 2 bases, with 15 bases between them. The CDR3 region is CASSQDQGGVDTDTQYF. The CDR3 nucleotides are TGCGCCAGCAGCCAAGATCAGGGCGGGGTCGACACAGATACGCAGTATTTT.

The chain couples TRBV19 to TRBJ2-7; tentatively, D is TRBD2 (6 bases). Trimming took off 2 bases at V and 1 base at J, with 15 bases between the two ends. Germline V gives CDR1 LNHDA, CDR2 SQIVND (reference sequence). The CDR3 extends over 16 amino acids. CDR3 sequence (DNA): TGTGCCAGTAGTATATCACTAGCCGGACGATCCTACGAGCAGTACTTC. This codes for CASSISLAGRSYEQYF.

The chain links TRBV7-2 to TRBJ1-2; no definite D call. The length of the CDR3 is 14 residues. Germline CDR1 is SGHTA and CDR2 is FQGNSA. V lost 1 base, J lost 8 bases, and 14 bases lay in between. The CDR3 bases are TGTGCCAGCAGCTTAGATAGCAGTTTTCAAGGCTACACCTTC. It encodes CASSLDSSFQGYTF.

The rearrangement uses TRBV5-4 and TRBJ1-1, with D maybe TRBD1 (5 bases). The germline V gene encodes CDR1 SGHNT and CDR2 YYREEE (reference sequence). V was shortened by 6 bases and J by 5 bases, with 17 bases between the two germline ends. The CDR3 sequence is 14 residues long. DNA for the CDR3: TGTGCCAGCACCCCGGGGGGGGGAGGGACTGAAGCTTTCTTT. It is translated as CASTPGGGGTEAFF. Full variable domain (outside the CDR3, taken from reference TRBV5-4 and TRBJ1-1): ETGVTQSPTHLIKTRGQQVTLRCSSQSGHNTVSWYQQALGQGPQFIFQYYREEENGRGNFPPRFSGLQFPNYSSELNVNALELDDSALYLCASTPGGGGTEAFFGQGTRLTVV.

The chain employs TRBV7-9 and TRBJ2-3; 7 positions match TRBD1. Germline lookup yields CDR1 SEHNR and CDR2 FQNEAQ (reference sequence). The CDR3 spans 17 residues. V was pared by 0 bases and J by 2 bases, with 8 bases of the junction left unmatched. The CDR3 sequence: CASSLALGGANTDTQYF. The DNA of the CDR3 is TGTGCCAGCAGCTTAGCTTTAGGGGGCGCGAACACAGATACGCAGTATTTT.

The rearrangement joins TRBV5-1 to TRBJ2-1; 9 positions match TRBD2. The CDR3 covers 15 residues. The V gene's germline CDR1 is SGHRS and CDR2 YFSETQ. V dropped 7 bases and J dropped 5; count of bases not matched to a gene: 10. CDR3 protein: CASGGWTSENNEQFF. CDR3 DNA sequence: TGCGCCAGCGGGGGCTGGACTAGCGAAAACAATGAGCAGTTCTTC.

The rearrangement joins TRBV2 to TRBJ2-7; 7 nucleotides match TRBD2. The CDR3 spans 14 residues. Per germline, CDR1 SNHLY and CDR2 FYNNEI. The V gene end was trimmed by 10 bases and the J gene end by 2 bases; junction bases not matched to a gene: 11. In DNA, the CDR3 is TGTGCCATTGCGAGGGGCGGGGGAGCCTACGAGCAGTACTTC. Translating gives CAIARGGGAYEQYF.

The chain has TRBV21-1 and TRBJ1-2. TRBV21-1 is given as a pseudogene. The CDR3 consists of 13 residues. The CDR3 here is CASSKLRGGGYTF. In DNA, the CDR3 is TGTGCCAGCAGCAAATTGCGAGGTGGTGGCTACACCTTC.

The rearrangement links TRBV5-5 to TRBJ2-3, with 7 positions matching TRBD1. V was pared by 4 bases and J by 1 base, with 6 bases of the junction left unmatched. Germline V gives CDR1 SGHKS, CDR2 YYEKEE (reference sequence). This CDR3 region has 15 residues. CDR3 in amino acids: CASSAGQVGTDTQYF. The CDR3 bases are TGTGCCAGCAGCGCCGGACAGGTGGGCACAGATACGCAGTATTTT.

J is TRBJ1-6 and V is TRBV11-2, with no clear D. Germline V gene data show CDR1 as SGHAT and CDR2 as FQNNGV. Between the trimmed V and J ends, which lost 5 bases and 14 bases, there was a span of 19 bases. The CDR3 length is 14 residues. The CDR3 region is CASSPNVGRFTLHF. Written as DNA, the CDR3 is TGTGCCAGCAGCCCAAATGTGGGGAGATTCACCCTCCACTTT.

This chain uses TRBV29-1 with TRBJ2-7; 12 bases map to TRBD1. V shed 2 bases, J shed 5 bases, and the junction held 7 bases outside the gene matches. Per the germline V gene, CDR1 is SQVTM and CDR2 is ANQGSEA. CDR3 size: 15 residues. The CDR3 nucleotides are TGCAGCGTTGAACCTTTCGGGACAGGGGGCCACGAGCAGTACTTC. Encoded protein: CSVEPFGTGGHEQYF.

The J gene is TRBJ1-2, the V gene TRBV20-1; 12 nucleotides match TRBD1. CDR1 DFQATT and CDR2 SNEGSKA come from the germline V gene (reference sequence). J lost 7 bases, V lost 3 bases, and 6 bases had no gene match. The CDR3 has 14 residues. This chain's CDR3 is CSASRGQGAGGYTF. CDR3 coding DNA: TGCAGTGCTAGTCGGGGACAGGGGGCTGGTGGCTACACCTTC.

This clone appeared a single time. V usage is TRBV11-1 and J usage is TRBJ1-1; 7 bases are shared with TRBD1. The CDR3 extends over 14 amino acids. Germline-derived CDR1 and CDR2 are SGHAT and FQDESV (reference sequence). Trimming took 1 base from V and 3 from J; bases not matched to a gene: 2. The CDR3 DNA reads TGTGCCAGCAGCTTAGGACAGGGAGACACTGAAGCTTTCTTT. Protein product: CASSLGQGDTEAFF.

The V gene is TRBV28, the J gene TRBJ2-4; 12 bases match TRBD2. V was clipped by 6 bases and J by 3 bases; unmatched bases: 6. The CDR3 extends over 16 amino acids. Germline CDR1 MDHEN, CDR2 SYDVKM. For the CDR3, the DNA is TGTGCCAGCAGGACTAGCGGGAGCGTAAGCAAAAACATTCAGTACTTC. As protein: CASRTSGSVSKNIQYF.

The rearrangement uses TRBV7-9 and TRBJ2-7, with 12 bases aligning to TRBD2. V trimming: 6 bases; J trimming: 0 bases; junction bases outside the gene matches: 3. There are 15 residues in the CDR3. Germline V gives CDR1 SEHNR, CDR2 FQNEAQ (reference sequence). CDR3 region: CASRTSGGHSYEQYF. CDR3 coding DNA: TGTGCCAGCAGGACTAGCGGGGGTCACTCCTACGAGCAGTACTTC.

The chain employs TRBV5-1 and TRBJ2-1; TRBD2 is a possible D gene (5 bases). V was trimmed by 0 bases and J by 3 bases, leaving 13 bases between them. The CDR3 consists of 16 residues. Germline V gives CDR1 SGHRS, CDR2 YFSETQ. CDR3 in amino acids: CASSLGGSSNYNEQFF. The CDR3 coding sequence is TGCGCCAGCAGCTTGGGAGGGTCGTCCAACTACAATGAGCAGTTCTTC.

The rearrangement links TRBV19 to TRBJ2-7, with 7 bases that match TRBD2. After removal of 10 bases from V and 0 bases from J, the junction contained 6 bases not matched to a gene. Germline V gene sequence: CDR1 LNHDA, CDR2 SQIVND (reference sequence). The CDR3 is 13 amino acids. The DNA of the CDR3 is TGTGCCACCCTTGAGCGGGGCTCCTACGAGCAGTACTTC. Its protein is CATLERGSYEQYF.

This clone was detected once. The chain combines TRBV10-1 with TRBJ2-2; D gene ambiguous. This CDR3 spans 14 amino acids. CDR1 WNHNN and CDR2 SYGVQD come from the germline V gene (reference sequence). V lost 4 bases and J lost 1, with 7 bases in between. This CDR3 is CASSVQRNTGELFF. In DNA, the CDR3 is TGCGCCAGCAGTGTCCAGCGGAACACCGGGGAGCTGTTTTTT.

The chain uses TRBV19 and TRBJ2-3; a weak D match, TRBD1 (5 bases). V was pared by 2 bases and J by 3 bases, with 9 bases between. CDR1 and CDR2 (germline): LNHDA, SQIVND (reference sequence). This CDR3 is built from 14 residues. The CDR3 DNA follows: TGTGCCAGTAGTATATCGCGACAGACAGATACGCAGTATTTT. This gives the protein CASSISRQTDTQYF.

V gene TRBV5-1 combines with J gene TRBJ2-2, with D possibly being TRBD1 (5 bases). The germline CDR1 and CDR2 sequences are SGHRS and YFSETQ. The V end was cut by 3 bases, the J end by 7 bases, with 7 bases between. This CDR3 region has 12 residues. The CDR3 DNA reads as TGCGCCAGCAGCTCGGACAACGGGGAGCTGTTTTTT. Its protein is CASSSDNGELFF.

There are many counts of this clone. The rearrangement joins TRBV19 to TRBJ2-1, with D maybe TRBD1 (5 bases). Trimming removed 9 bases at V and 2 bases at J, with 14 bases between. Germline V gene data show CDR1 as LNHDA and CDR2 as SQIVND (reference sequence). This CDR3 is 14 amino acids long. The CDR3 DNA reads TGTGCCAGCCGAAGCAGGGCGACCTACAATGAGCAGTTCTTC. Amino acids: CASRSRATYNEQFF.

The chain carries TRBV3-1 (or the pseudogene TRBV3-2) and TRBJ2-1; tentative D call: TRBD2 (5 bases). V lost 1 base and J lost 5, with 12 bases in between. CDR3 length equals 15 residues. From germline, CDR1 is LGHDT and CDR2 YNNKEL (reference sequence). CDR3 loop: CASSQAGLPNNEQFF. In nucleotides, the CDR3 is TGTGCCAGCAGCCAAGCCGGACTCCCGAACAATGAGCAGTTCTTC.

J is TRBJ1-1 and V is TRBV7-9; D unclear. The V and J ends lost 4 bases and 0 bases respectively, with 12 bases between them. Germline V lookup: CDR1 SEHNR, CDR2 FQNEAQ (reference sequence). The CDR3 runs to 15 residues. CDR3 DNA sequence: TGTGCCAGCAGCTACCTAGTAGCGATGAACACTGAAGCTTTCTTT. Protein: CASSYLVAMNTEAFF.